These T cell receptor beta chains were read from a single sample in a study of shared clonotypes between healthy human individuals. Clones were read by immunoSEQ multiplex PCR, and TCRdb kept only the in-frame ones, dropping some. The sample includes 700,000 to 950,000 clones, about 96% of them seen just once. Material: naive CD8+ T cells sorted from blood. The source of these receptors is a young man in good health. CDR3s include the opening cysteine and the closing phenylalanine or tryptophan. Each record gives: V gene, J gene, CDR3 protein.

TRBV18,TRBJ2-1,CASSPSAGTIYNEQFF
TRBV4-1,TRBJ1-3,CASSQDRGSGNTIYF
TRBV14,TRBJ1-5,CASSQDLDQPQHF
TRBV19,TRBJ1-5,CASRTSNSNQPQHF
TRBV7-2,TRBJ2-2,CASSFTGGDTGELFF
TRBV11-2,TRBJ2-4,CASSLMDIQYF
TRBV10-1,TRBJ2-1,CASSETGMGSYNEQFF
TRBV27,TRBJ2-7,CASSLTSTGANYEQYF
TRBV7-9,TRBJ2-2,CASSLVPGTDTGELFF
TRBV4-1,TRBJ2-3,CASSQGVAGEPDTQYF
TRBV7-9,TRBJ1-1,CASSFSIDGNTEAFF
TRBV7-8,TRBJ1-5,CASSYGQTRGNQPQHF
TRBV27,TRBJ2-2,CASTHWGQNTGELFF
TRBV15,TRBJ2-5,CATSRDRTSGETQYF
TRBV27,TRBJ2-2,CASSFGGNTGELFF
TRBV6-5,TRBJ2-1,CASSLSGSSYNEQFF
TRBV27,TRBJ1-1,CASSLDVNTEAFF
TRBV27,TRBJ2-1,CASSLGLAEYNEQFF
TRBV11-2,TRBJ2-1,CASSRGASVEYEQFF
TRBV7-2,TRBJ2-7,CASNTPGQPYEQYF
TRBV28,TRBJ2-2,CASRPFRQHGELFF
TRBV5-6,TRBJ1-4,CASSPRTGDNEKLFF
TRBV4-3,TRBJ2-5,CASSRRREGIGLETQYF
TRBV13,TRBJ1-2,CASSLDWTGENGYTF
TRBV7-2,TRBJ1-3,CASSLTEAQDYSGNTIYF
TRBV5-5,TRBJ2-7,CASSLRSRDSSYEQYF
TRBV27,TRBJ1-1,CASSHTGPNTEAFF
TRBV11-2,TRBJ2-1,CASSLDSRIALRAYNEQFF
TRBV6-6,TRBJ2-7,CASSLLGGQSPYEQYF
TRBV7-9,TRBJ2-5,CASSLGQTQETQYF
TRBV5-1,TRBJ2-5,CASSLTRINRTQYF